A selection of T cell receptor beta chains follows, all from one sample in a study of blood T cell repertoires in COVID-19. TCRdb's copy holds only in-frame clones and misses some; the assay was immunoSEQ multiplex PCR. The sample includes some 150,000 clones, more than 75% of them seen just once. Material for sequencing was peripheral blood. These receptors were obtained from a human donor with acute or convalescent COVID-19. The donor label of this sample is uncertain. The conserved cysteine and the conserved F or W are not part of the CDR3 here. The order of the fields is V gene, J gene, clone size, CDR3 protein. Expanded clones get a size class; other rows say once, few or many, or leave the size out.

TRBV7-2	TRBJ2-1	NA	ASSFWRASSYNEQF
TRBV5-1	TRBJ1-2	once	ASSFGRINYGYT
TRBV13	TRBJ2-7	NA	ASSPSRRGLAFSYEQY
TRBV5-1	TRBJ2-1	NA	ASGPSSGSSYNEQF
TRBV19	TRBJ1-5	NA	ASSNQGGHQPQH
TRBV13	TRBJ2-2	NA	ASSLLEVAGNTGELF
TRBV7-2	TRBJ1-6	NA	ASSLGTGIKNNSPLH
TRBV12-3/TRBV12-4	TRBJ2-7	NA	ASRLGTAFEQY
TRBV27	TRBJ1-2	NA	ASRDRGRNYGYT
TRBV4-1	TRBJ1-4	NA	ASSQEIGVLDEKLF
TRBV7-9	TRBJ1-2	NA	ASSLGGGNGYT
TRBV7-8	TRBJ2-1	NA	ASTGTSGTSSYNEQF
TRBV6-6	TRBJ1-2	NA	ASSLTEGTGGGYT
TRBV6-1	TRBJ2-7	NA	ASSEGSGGTYEQY
TRBV10-1	TRBJ2-3	NA	ASSEGIAVGADTQY
TRBV5-4	TRBJ1-1	NA	ASSLIGANTEAF
TRBV4-2	TRBJ2-2	NA	ASSQEGSRGKNTGELF
TRBV19	TRBJ2-5	NA	ASSIPGVGTQY
TRBV7-3	TRBJ2-3	NA	ASSLGTTSTDTQY
TRBV28	TRBJ2-3	few	ASSPTAGGDTQY
TRBV19	TRBJ1-1	NA	ASSEQKNTEAF
TRBV9	TRBJ1-1	NA	ASSLRGHPPGTEAF
TRBV28	TRBJ1-5	NA	ASSLDVTGQPQH